This T cell receptor (beta chain) emerged from a study of OX40 agonist ivuxolimab in advanced cancers. Overall study: Every 2 weeks, patients received ivuxolimab intravenously, dosed at 0.01 to 10 mg/kg.

With regard to this clone: The antigen is unknown.

Trimming removed 5 bases from V and 3 bases from J, with 15 bases in between. The germline CDR1 and CDR2 sequences are SGHDT and YYEEEE. This CDR3 region has 16 residues. TCRdb's copy holds only in-frame clones and misses some; the assay was immunoSEQ multiplex PCR. This sample has tens of thousands of clones, with approximately 93% found just once. The study, taken as a whole, reports: Researchers did not determine the expanded peripheral T cells' antigen specificity.

The chain links TRBV5-6 to TRBJ1-6; D is unclear. The TCR was taken from an adult with an advanced solid tumor such as melanoma, head and neck, liver or kidney cancer. The material sequenced was CD4+ or CD8+ T cells sorted from blood, taken in a trial of the OX40 agonist ivuxolimab. The CDR3 sequence is CASSPYQLIYNSPLHF. The CDR3 DNA reads TGTGCCAGCAGTCCTTATCAACTTATCTATAATTCACCCCTCCACTTT.